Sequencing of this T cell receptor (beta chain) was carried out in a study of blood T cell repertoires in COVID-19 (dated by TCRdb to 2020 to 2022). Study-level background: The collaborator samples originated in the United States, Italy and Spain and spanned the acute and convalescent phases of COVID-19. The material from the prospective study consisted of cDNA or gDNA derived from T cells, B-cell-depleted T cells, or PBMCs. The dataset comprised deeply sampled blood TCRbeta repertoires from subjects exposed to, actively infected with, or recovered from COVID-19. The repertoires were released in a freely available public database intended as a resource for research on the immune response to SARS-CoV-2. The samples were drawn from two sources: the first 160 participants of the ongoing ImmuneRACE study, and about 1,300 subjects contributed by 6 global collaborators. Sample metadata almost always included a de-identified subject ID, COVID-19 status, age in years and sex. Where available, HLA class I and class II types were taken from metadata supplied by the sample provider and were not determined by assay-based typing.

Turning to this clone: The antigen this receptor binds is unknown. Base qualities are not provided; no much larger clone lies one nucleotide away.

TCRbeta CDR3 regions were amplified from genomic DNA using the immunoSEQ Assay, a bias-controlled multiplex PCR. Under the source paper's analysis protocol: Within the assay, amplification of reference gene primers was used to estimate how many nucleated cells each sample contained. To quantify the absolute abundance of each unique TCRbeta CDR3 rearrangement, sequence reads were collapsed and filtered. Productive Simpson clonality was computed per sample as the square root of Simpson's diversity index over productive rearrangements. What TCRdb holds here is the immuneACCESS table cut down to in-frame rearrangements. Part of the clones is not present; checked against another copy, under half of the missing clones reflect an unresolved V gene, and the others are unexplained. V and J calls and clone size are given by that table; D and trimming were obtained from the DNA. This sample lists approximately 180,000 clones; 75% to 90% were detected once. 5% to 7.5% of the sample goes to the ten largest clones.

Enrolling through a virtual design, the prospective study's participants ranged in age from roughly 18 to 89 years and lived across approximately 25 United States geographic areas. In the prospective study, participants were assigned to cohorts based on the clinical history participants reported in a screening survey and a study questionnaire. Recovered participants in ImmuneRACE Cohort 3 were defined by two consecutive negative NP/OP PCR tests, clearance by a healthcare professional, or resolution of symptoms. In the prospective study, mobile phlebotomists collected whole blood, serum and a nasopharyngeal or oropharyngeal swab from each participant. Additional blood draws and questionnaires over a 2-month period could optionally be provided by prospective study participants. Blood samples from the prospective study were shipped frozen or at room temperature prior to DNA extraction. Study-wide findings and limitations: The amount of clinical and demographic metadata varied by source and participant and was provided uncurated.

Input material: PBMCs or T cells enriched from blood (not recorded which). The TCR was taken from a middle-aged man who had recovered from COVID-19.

The nucleotides read TGTGCCAGCAAACCCCCGGGGAACGAGCAGTACTTC. It encodes CASKPPGNEQYF. The V and J genes are TRBV12-3 or TRBV12-4 and TRBJ2-7; TRBD2 is perhaps the D gene, given 5 matching bases. Taken from cysteine to phenylalanine, the CDR3 has 12 residues. Of all the DNA, just the CDR3 is kept, 36 bases in frame from base 1. A distance of 12 bases separates the germline ends of V and J, which lose 7 bases and 5 bases respectively.